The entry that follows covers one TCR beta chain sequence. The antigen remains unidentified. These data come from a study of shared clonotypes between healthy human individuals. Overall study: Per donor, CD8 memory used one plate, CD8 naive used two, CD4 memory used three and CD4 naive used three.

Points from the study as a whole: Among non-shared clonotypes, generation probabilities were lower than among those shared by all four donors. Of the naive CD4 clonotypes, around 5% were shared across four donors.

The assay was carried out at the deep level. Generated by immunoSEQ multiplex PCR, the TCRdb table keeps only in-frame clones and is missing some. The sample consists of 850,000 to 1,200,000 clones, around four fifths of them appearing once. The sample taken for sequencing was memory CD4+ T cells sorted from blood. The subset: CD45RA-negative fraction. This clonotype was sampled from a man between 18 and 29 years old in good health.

CDR3 DNA sequence: TGTGCCAGCATGACGGTACAGAACACTGAAGCTTTCTTT. It encodes CASMTVQNTEAFF. The chain recombines TRBV28 with TRBJ1-1; D gene ambiguous. The CDR3 loop spans 13 amino acids. Germline CDR1 reads MDHEN; CDR2 reads SYDVKM. The germline V and J ends were trimmed by 7 bases and 1 base, with 10 bases remaining between them.